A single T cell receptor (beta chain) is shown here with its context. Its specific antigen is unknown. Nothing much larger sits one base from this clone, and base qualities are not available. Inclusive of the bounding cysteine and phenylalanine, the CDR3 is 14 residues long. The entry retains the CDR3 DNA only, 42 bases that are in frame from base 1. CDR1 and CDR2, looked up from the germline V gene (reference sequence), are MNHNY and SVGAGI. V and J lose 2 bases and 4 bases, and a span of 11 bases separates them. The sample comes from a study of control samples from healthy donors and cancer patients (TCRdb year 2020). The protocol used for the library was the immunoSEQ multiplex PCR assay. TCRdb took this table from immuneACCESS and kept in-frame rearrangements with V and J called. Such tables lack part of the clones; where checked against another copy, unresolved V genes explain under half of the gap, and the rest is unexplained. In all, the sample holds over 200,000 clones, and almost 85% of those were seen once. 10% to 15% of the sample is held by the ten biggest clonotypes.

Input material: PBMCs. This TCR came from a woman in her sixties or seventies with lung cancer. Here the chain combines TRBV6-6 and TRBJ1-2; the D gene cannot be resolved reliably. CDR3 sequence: CASSYGEQFYGYTF. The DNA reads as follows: TGTGCCAGCAGTTACGGGGAACAGTTCTATGGCTACACCTTC.